The source of this T cell receptor beta chain is a study of cytomegalovirus exposure and HLA in healthy donors. Overall study results and limits: In the analysis, some V segments, TRBV6-2 and TRBV6-3 included, were excluded as indistinguishable. In vitro checks showed that three CMV-associated chains really do target CMV antigens. Later analysis revealed greater clonal expansion in HLA-associated TCR beta chains than in equally common others. Later, an analysis found that common viral pathogens appeared to be linked with several of the most significant clusters.

Amplification used 60 Vbeta primers and 13 Jbeta primers. Here immunoSEQ multiplex PCR was the method, and the copy in TCRdb shows in-frame clones only, minus some. The sample includes under 150,000 clones, 70% to 80% seen only once; the top ten take 3.9%. This CDR3 region has 14 residues. Trimming took off 0 bases at V and 6 bases at J, with 12 bases between the two ends. Germline V lookup: CDR1 PRHDT, CDR2 FYEKMQ (reference sequence). As to this clone: The antigen remains undetermined.

This clonotype was sampled from a man in his late teens or twenties in good health and CMV-seronegative. Sequenced sample: PBMCs. The rearrangement uses TRBV13 and TRBJ2-7, with D perhaps matching TRBD2 (6 bases). Here the CDR3 DNA reads TGTGCCAGCAGCTTAGGCCGTAGCGGTCGCGAGCAGTACTTC. Its protein product is CASSLGRSGREQYF.